These 3 T cell receptor beta chains originate from one sample sequenced in a study of cytomegalovirus exposure and HLA in healthy donors. The PCR contained 60 Vbeta and 13 Jbeta primers. Measured with immunoSEQ multiplex PCR; TCRdb has only the in-frame clones, and not every one. The sample shows 60,000 to 70,000 clones, about 63% of them seen only once. The specimen was PBMCs. Source of these receptors: a man aged 35-49 years in good health and CMV-seropositive.

V gene TRBV18 combines with J gene TRBJ2-7; 9 nucleotides match TRBD2. With V trimmed by 4 bases and J by 5 bases, 6 bases remained unmatched. CDR1 is KGHSH and CDR2 is LQKENI in the germline V gene. The CDR3 has 14 residues. The CDR3 DNA reads as TGTGCCAGCTCACTTAGCGGGAGTCCCCACGAGCAGTACTTC. Protein product: CASSLSGSPHEQYF.

On this clone: Because the CDR3 is missing its conserved closing phenylalanine or tryptophan, this is likely a read error. The chain has TRBV27 and TRBJ1-6; maybe TRBD1 (6 bases). The CDR3 is made up of 15 amino acids. CDR1 and CDR2 from the germline V gene are MNHEY and SMNVEV (reference sequence). The V and J ends lost 3 bases and 7 bases respectively, with 13 bases between them. This CDR3 reads CASSFSRGYNSPLHL. The CDR3 region has the DNA TGTGCCAGCAGTTTTTCCAGGGGTTACAATTCACCCCTCCACCTT.

The V call is TRBV30, the J call TRBJ1-5; D remains unclear. Germline values: CDR1 GTSNPN, CDR2 SVGIG (reference sequence). V was clipped by 3 bases and J by 1 base, with 13 bases between them. The CDR3 sequence is 15 residues long. The CDR3 reads CAWSPDFTSNQPQHF. In DNA, the CDR3 is TGTGCCTGGAGCCCAGATTTTACGAGCAATCAGCCCCAGCATTTT.